Listed below are T cell receptor beta chains from one sample, sequenced in a study of control samples from healthy donors and cancer patients. Repertoires were generated with immunoSEQ multiplex PCR, while TCRdb's copy carries only in-frame clones and drops some. The sample contains roughly 68,000 clones, approximately 86% of which appear only once. The sequencing input was blood. These receptors came from a man aged 60 to 69 in good health. Both conserved end residues are part of each CDR3. The D gene is left open where the match is weak. Clone sizes are given selectively: once, few, many, or a class where the clone is expanded.

V	size	J	D	DNA	CDR3
TRBV28	.	TRBJ1-6	TRBD1	TGTGCCAGCAGTGCGACAGGGGTTGGCCATTCACCCCTCCACTTT	CASSATGVGHSPLHF
TRBV3-1/TRBV3-2	.	TRBJ2-1	.	TGTGCCAGCAGCCAAGTTTTACAGGCCCATGAGCAGTTCTTC	CASSQVLQAHEQFF
TRBV7-7	.	TRBJ2-3	.	TGTGCCAGCAGCTTAGCCGAGTCCAATACGCAGTATTTT	CASSLAESNTQYF
TRBV3-1/TRBV3-2	.	TRBJ2-7	.	TGTGCCAGCAGCCCCCCGGGAGCCACCTCCTACGAGCAGTACTTC	CASSPPGATSYEQYF
TRBV7-2	.	TRBJ2-1	TRBD1	TGTGCCAGCAGCCTTAGACAGGGGGCGGCTAGCGCGCCATACAATGAGCAGTTCTTC	CASSLRQGAASAPYNEQFF
TRBV27	.	TRBJ2-7	.	TGTGCCAGCAGTTTCTACCCTCAACGATCCTACGAGCAGTACTTC	CASSFYPQRSYEQYF
TRBV7-9	.	TRBJ1-4	TRBD1	TGTGCCAGCGAGCCGGGACAGTGGAATGAAAAACTGTTTTTT	CASEPGQWNEKLFF
TRBV15	once	TRBJ1-2	TRBD1	TGTGCCACCAGCAGAGATCGGTCCAGGGGGTCCACAGAGGAGACCTTC	CATSRDRSRGSTEETF
TRBV5-4	.	TRBJ2-7	TRBD2	TGTGCCAGCAGCTTCGACGAGCGGGAGGTTCTCGAGCAGTACTTC	CASSFDEREVLEQYF
TRBV28	.	TRBJ2-3	.	TGTGCCAGCAGCCAAACAGGGAAAGATACGCAGTATTTT	CASSQTGKDTQYF
TRBV29-1	.	TRBJ1-5	.	TGCAGCGCCCAAATAGGGACTCAGCCCCAGCATTTT	CSAQIGTQPQHF
TRBV5-1	.	TRBJ2-7	.	TGCGCCAGCAGCTTGGGGCTAAGGACGGCGACCTACGAGCAGTACTTC	CASSLGLRTATYEQYF
TRBV7-9	.	TRBJ1-1	.	TGTGCCAGCAGCTTAGCGGAAGGGGGGAACACTGAAGCTTTCTTT	CASSLAEGGNTEAFF
TRBV6-5	.	TRBJ1-1	.	TGTGCCAGCAGGGACATACCGAACACTGAAGCTTTCTTT	CASRDIPNTEAFF
TRBV4-2	.	TRBJ2-5	.	TGTGCCAGCAGCCAAGCATTGGGTTTTCCAGAGACCCAGTACTTC	CASSQALGFPETQYF
TRBV7-9	.	TRBJ1-2	.	TGTGCCAGCAGCTCGCACTATGGCTACGCCTTC	CASSSHYGYAF
TRBV2	.	TRBJ2-2	TRBD1	TGTGCCAGCACCCCCGGGGGACAGGGATGGAACACCGGGGAGCTGTTTTTT	CASTPGGQGWNTGELFF
TRBV7-9	.	TRBJ2-2	.	TGTGCCAGCAGCTTAGCGGGAGCGGCCACCGGGGAGCTGTTTTTT	CASSLAGAATGELFF
TRBV24-1	.	TRBJ2-2	.	TGTGCCACCAGTGATTATGCAAAAGGGGCCGGGGAGCTGTTTTTT	CATSDYAKGAGELFF